One and the same sample provided the 27 T cell receptor beta chains below, sequenced in a study of T cells in Graves' hyperthyroidism and ophthalmopathy. There were TCR beta CDR3 regions amplified from RNA transcripts. A first-round RT-PCR of the TCR CDR3 used the HTBI primer set. In TCRdb, the multiplex PCR reads were re-called with MiXCR into one record per CDR3 protein. The data show 350,000 to 400,000 distinct CDR3 sequences, with more than 12% seen just once and over 25% held by the top ten. Source material: blood. The source of these receptors is a woman aged 30 to 39 with Graves' hyperthyroidism.

This clonotype was detected many times. V usage is TRBV7-9 and J usage is TRBJ2-3; a possible D gene is TRBD2 (7 bases). V was trimmed by 6 bases and J by 1 base, leaving 20 bases between them. The CDR3 runs 17 residues. Germline V CDR1 and CDR2: SEHNR, FQNEAQ (reference sequence). For the CDR3, the DNA is TGTGCCAGCAGACCAACGGGGGGCGCAGAAGGCACAGATACGCAGTATTTT. This gives the protein CASRPTGGAEGTDTQYF. Variable domain in full (rest from reference TRBV7-9 and TRBJ2-3): DTGVSQNPRHKITKRGQNVTFRCDPISEHNRLYWYRQTLGQGPEFLTYFQNEAQLEKSRLLSDRFSAERPKGSFSTLEIQRTEQGDSAMYLCASRPTGGAEGTDTQYFGPGTRLTVL.

This clonotype has more than one count but fewer than ten. This sequence joins TRBV28 and TRBJ1-1; D may be TRBD1 (6 bases). Trimming removed 3 bases at V and 0 bases at J, with 14 bases between. CDR3 size: 16 residues. Germline V CDR1 and CDR2: MDHEN, SYDVKM. The CDR3 reads CASSFRQVSLNTEAFF. The CDR3 region has the DNA TGTGCCAGCAGTTTTCGACAGGTGAGCTTGAACACTGAAGCTTTCTTT.

The CDR3 DNA follows: TGCAGTGCTAGAGTGGGGCGCTGGGAAAACTATGGCTACACCTTC. Translation gives CSARVGRWENYGYTF. V is TRBV20-1 and J is TRBJ1-2, with D possibly being TRBD1 (5 bases). Germline CDR1 reads DFQATT; CDR2 reads SNEGSKA (reference sequence). With 1 base removed from V and 2 bases from J, the gap between germline ends came to 14 bases. This CDR3 spans 15 amino acids.

This clonotype was detected many times. V gene TRBV3-1 combines with J gene TRBJ2-5; maybe TRBD2 (6 bases). The CDR3 consists of 16 residues. The germline V gene encodes CDR1 LGHDT and CDR2 YNNKEL (reference sequence). Trimming cost V 0 bases and J 5 bases, with 16 bases left between them. The CDR3 sequence: CASSQDSSGPGETQYF. CDR3 nucleotides: TGTGCCAGCAGCCAAGACAGTAGCGGACCGGGCGAGACCCAGTACTTC.

This clonotype occurred many times. V usage is TRBV12-3 or TRBV12-4 and J usage is TRBJ1-2; tentatively, D is TRBD1 (5 bases). The CDR3 contains 15 residues. V lost 3 bases, J lost 0 bases, and 11 bases lay in between. DNA for the CDR3: TGTGCCAGCAGTTTTTGGGGGGTAGCTAACTATGGCTACACCTTC. Translating gives CASSFWGVANYGYTF.

This clonotype was recorded once. Since a much larger clone is just one base distant, this may be a read error. This rearrangement joins TRBV11-3 to TRBJ2-7; the D is unclear. Germline CDR1 and CDR2: SGHNT and YENEEA. The CDR3 is 12 residues long. V was trimmed by 4 bases and J by 6 bases, leaving 10 bases between them. The CDR3 sequence: CASSSLVSEQYF. The CDR3 coding sequence is TGTGCCAGCAGCTCCCTAGTATCCGAGCAGTACTTC.

This clonotype was detected only a few times. The V call is TRBV11-2, the J call TRBJ2-1; D call uncertain. Between the trimmed V and J ends, which lost 3 bases and 7 bases, there was a span of 13 bases. This CDR3 has 14 amino acids. Germline-derived CDR1 and CDR2 are SGHAT and FQNNGV. The CDR3 DNA reads as TGTGCCAGCAGCTTCCAAATTCGCAGTAATGAGCAGTTCTTC. Its protein is CASSFQIRSNEQFF. The whole variable domain, remainder taken from reference TRBV11-2 and TRBJ2-1, is EAGVAQSPRYKIIEKRQSVAFWCNPISGHATLYWYQQILGQGPKLLIQFQNNGVVDDSQLPKDRFSAERLKGVDSTLKIQPAKLEDSAVYLCASSFQIRSNEQFFGPGTRLTVL.

This clonotype came up a few times. The rearrangement joins TRBV10-3 to TRBJ1-5; D ambiguous. Germline-derived CDR1 and CDR2 are ENHRY and SYGVKD. The CDR3 length is 13 residues. With 10 bases removed from V and 3 bases from J, the gap between germline ends came to 13 bases. The CDR3 region is CATRPGNNQPQHF. DNA for the CDR3: TGTGCCACCCGGCCGGGGAACAATCAGCCCCAGCATTTT.

This clonotype was seen ten or more times. V usage is TRBV11-2 and J usage is TRBJ1-2; unclear D gene. The CDR3 has 14 amino acids. The V end was cut by 0 bases, the J end by 4 bases, with 9 bases between. Looked up from germline, CDR1 is SGHAT and CDR2 is FQNNGV. In nucleotides, the CDR3 is TGTGCCAGCAGCTTAGATTGGGGTAGCTATGGCTACACCTTC. Translated, it gives CASSLDWGSYGYTF. The variable domain in full, with the rest retrieved from reference TRBV11-2 and TRBJ1-2, is EAGVAQSPRYKIIEKRQSVAFWCNPISGHATLYWYQQILGQGPKLLIQFQNNGVVDDSQLPKDRFSAERLKGVDSTLKIQPAKLEDSAVYLCASSLDWGSYGYTFGSGTRLTVV.

In its sample, this clonotype was seen many times. This rearrangement joins TRBV11-3 to TRBJ2-1; tentative D call: TRBD1 (8 bases). V was cut by 0 bases and J by 4 bases, with 10 bases left in between. In germline, CDR1 is SGHNT, CDR2 YENEEA. The CDR3 runs to 15 residues. CDR3 amino acids: CASSLEQGGYNEQFF. CDR3 nucleotide sequence: TGTGCCAGCAGCTTAGAACAGGGGGGGTACAATGAGCAGTTCTTC.

This clonotype was counted many times. J is TRBJ2-7 and V is TRBV28; 10 bases line up with TRBD1. The CDR3 spans 14 residues. Germline values: CDR1 MDHEN, CDR2 SYDVKM. V was clipped by 5 bases and J by 5 bases; unmatched bases: 6. The CDR3, as DNA: TGTGCCAGCAGTCCCGGGACAGGGGTAAACGAGCAGTACTTC. It is translated as CASSPGTGVNEQYF.

This clonotype was found many times. This sequence joins TRBV18 and TRBJ1-1, with 8 bases identical to TRBD1. Trimming at V came to 3 bases and at J to 1 base, leaving 4 bases not matched to a gene. Looked up from germline, CDR1 is KGHSH and CDR2 is LQKENI. CDR3 length equals 15 residues. The CDR3 region has the DNA TGTGCCAGCTCACCTCCCGGGACAGGGAACACTGAAGCTTTCTTT. Its translation: CASSPPGTGNTEAFF.

This clonotype was seen repeatedly, ten times or more. The V and J genes are TRBV7-2 and TRBJ2-1, with D possibly matching TRBD2 (7 bases). V was pared by 6 bases and J by 4 bases, with 16 bases between. Germline V gene sequence: CDR1 SGHTA, CDR2 FQGNSA. This CDR3 has 15 amino acids. The CDR3 sequence: CASSPGGGAYNEQFF. CDR3 coding DNA: TGTGCCAGCAGTCCAGGCGGGGGCGCTTACAATGAGCAGTTCTTC.

In the case of this clonotype: A much larger clone sits a single nucleotide away, making a read error possible. This rearrangement joins TRBV18 to TRBJ2-5; D perhaps matches TRBD1 (5 bases). The CDR3 consists of 13 residues. Germline V gene lookup returns CDR1 KGHSH and CDR2 LQKENI. DNA for the CDR3: TGTGCCAACTCACCCAGGGAAAGAGAGACCCAGTACTTC. Translation: CANSPRERETQYF.

This clonotype has a handful of counts. This sequence joins TRBV11-2 and TRBJ2-1; D possibly corresponds to TRBD1 (6 bases). CDR3 length: 18 amino acids. The germline V and J ends were trimmed by 5 bases and 4 bases, with 24 bases remaining between them. CDR1 is SGHAT, CDR2 FQNNGV, per germline. The CDR3 sequence is CASSQGLHDRPRYNEQFF. The CDR3 bases are TGTGCCAGCAGCCAAGGCCTCCATGACAGGCCCCGATACAATGAGCAGTTCTTC.

The rearrangement joins TRBV3-1 to TRBJ2-5; D perhaps matches TRBD2 (6 bases). This CDR3 contains 15 residues. Germline CDR1 and CDR2: LGHDT and YNNKEL (reference sequence). The ends were cut back, 1 base at V and 5 bases at J, with 14 bases in the middle. CDR3 sequence: CASSQGGPEGETQYF. CDR3 in DNA: TGTGCCAGCAGCCAAGGTGGCCCGGAGGGCGAGACCCAGTACTTC.

The rearrangement links TRBV5-1 to TRBJ2-2; D is undetermined. Germline V gene sequence: CDR1 SGHRS, CDR2 YFSETQ. V shed 0 bases and J shed 4 bases, with 7 bases lying between them. The CDR3 extends over 14 amino acids. CDR3 nucleotide sequence: TGCGCCAGCAGCTTGGTAGCAGCCACCGGGGAGCTGTTTTTT. Translating gives CASSLVAATGELFF.

This chain connects TRBV19 to TRBJ2-5; 9 bases align to TRBD1. This CDR3 region has 12 residues. Losses at the gene ends were 10 bases for V and 4 bases for J; bases not matched to a gene: 4. CDR1 and CDR2 (germline): LNHDA, SQIVND (reference sequence). The CDR3 DNA reads as TGTGCCACGGGGACAGGGAGAGAGACCCAGTACTTC. It translates to CATGTGRETQYF.

This clonotype was detected ten times or more. V and J are TRBV20-1 and TRBJ1-6; D gene unclear. V shed 5 bases and J shed 7 bases, with 21 bases lying between them. The germline CDR1 and CDR2 sequences are DFQATT and SNEGSKA (reference sequence). The CDR3 extends over 16 amino acids. CDR3 sequence (DNA): TGCAGTGCTCCCGAGGGTCCTTTCGGCGGCAATTCACCCCTCCACTTT. It codes for CSAPEGPFGGNSPLHF.

The chain is built from TRBV29-1 and TRBJ2-3; no clear D gene. Germline assignment: CDR1 SQVTM and CDR2 ANQGSEA. V lost 8 bases and J 0 bases, leaving 9 bases between the germline ends. This CDR3 is 12 amino acids long. CDR3 nucleotide sequence: TGCAGCTTAGGGCCTAGCACAGATACGCAGTATTTT. Its protein product is CSLGPSTDTQYF.

The J gene is TRBJ2-3, the V gene TRBV28; D possibly uses TRBD1 or TRBD2 (6 bases each). Trimming left V 3 bases short and J 5 bases short, with 18 bases between. Germline V gives CDR1 MDHEN, CDR2 SYDVKM. The CDR3 is made up of 16 amino acids. The CDR3 nucleotides read TGTGCCAGCAGTTTTTTAAGCGGGCGAGGGGGAGATACGCAGTATTTT. Its protein product is CASSFLSGRGGDTQYF.

This clonotype was detected many times. The rearrangement links TRBV20-1 to TRBJ2-7, with a possible D match to TRBD2 (6 bases). V was pared by 0 bases and J by 7 bases, with 16 bases between. CDR1 is DFQATT, CDR2 SNEGSKA, per germline (reference sequence). This CDR3 region has 14 residues. The CDR3 nucleotides are TGCAGTGCTAGAGAGGGGGGAAGGGAGCGGGAGCAGTACTTC. Its protein product is CSAREGGREREQYF.

The genes are TRBV29-1 and TRBJ2-7; possibly TRBD2 for D (6 bases). The CDR3 extends over 13 amino acids. Looked up from germline, CDR1 is SQVTM and CDR2 is ANQGSEA. V was clipped by 6 bases and J by 0 bases, with 12 bases between them. CDR3 sequence: CSVRGTNSYEQYF. The CDR3 coding sequence is TGCAGCGTCCGGGGGACCAACTCCTACGAGCAGTACTTC.

This clonotype came up a few times. The rearrangement links TRBV9 to TRBJ2-3, with D perhaps assigned TRBD1 or TRBD2 (6 bases each). The CDR3 is 18 residues long. Germline V gene lookup returns CDR1 SGDLS and CDR2 YYNGEE. V dropped 4 bases and J dropped 6 bases, with 27 bases sitting between them. The CDR3 nucleotides are TGTGCCAGCAGCACACCCCCGGGGGCTGGGGGTTTTATGGATACGCAGTATTTT. It encodes CASSTPPGAGGFMDTQYF.

The sample holds many counts of this clonotype. The chain uses TRBV20-1 and TRBJ2-5; 7 nucleotides line up with TRBD2. Germline V lookup: CDR1 DFQATT, CDR2 SNEGSKA (reference sequence). Trimming cost V 2 bases and J 3 bases; bases outside gene matches: 6. The CDR3 extends over 14 amino acids. CDR3 region: CSARLAALEETQYF. The CDR3 DNA reads as TGCAGTGCTAGACTAGCGGCCCTAGAAGAGACCCAGTACTTC.

This clonotype was seen many times. The chain recombines TRBV4-1 with TRBJ2-7, with TRBD2 matching 10 bases. The V segment lost 3 bases and the J segment 3 bases; nucleotides outside the gene matches: 2. Per germline, CDR1 MGHRA and CDR2 YSYEKL. This CDR3 has 14 residues. CDR3 protein: CASSQLAGVYEQYF. The DNA of the CDR3 is TGCGCCAGCAGCCAGCTAGCGGGAGTCTACGAGCAGTACTTC.

This clonotype came up many times. The chain joins TRBV29-1 to TRBJ2-1; D call uncertain. This CDR3 is 14 amino acids long. Looked up from germline, CDR1 is SQVTM and CDR2 is ANQGSEA. The germline V and J ends were trimmed by 5 bases and 5 bases, with 16 bases remaining between them. This CDR3 is CSVRVKWTNNEQFF. In nucleotides, the CDR3 is TGCAGCGTTCGGGTCAAGTGGACGAACAATGAGCAGTTCTTC.